This TCR beta chain derives from a study of CD8 T cells in Susac syndrome. Note on this clonotype: What it binds is not known.

Findings and limits, study-wide: It was acknowledged by the study that relatively few individuals were included in its TCR sequencing and HLA analysis.

Reverse transcription used roughly 0.5 to 1 ug RNA and random hexamers. immunoSEQ multiplex PCR amplified TCR beta CDR3 across 54 Vbeta, 13 Jbeta. TCRdb passed the immunoSEQ multiplex PCR reads through MiXCR, listing each CDR3 protein once. The table includes about 200,000 distinct CDR3 sequences, about 95% detected once. The CDR3 has 14 residues. Germline V lookup: CDR1 LGHDT, CDR2 YNNKEL (reference sequence). Trimming took 3 bases from V and 5 from J; bases not matched to a gene: 3. Included as multiple sclerosis controls were treatment-naive patients who had stable or active relapsing-remitting disease. TEMRA cells were enriched by FACS, while CD8+ and CD4+ T cells were obtained through a negative isolation that was performed magnetically.

The receptor was isolated from a human donor with multiple sclerosis. This chain joins TRBV3-1 and TRBJ2-5; TRBD1 aligns across 10 bases. The sequencing sample was made of CD4+ T cells from PBMCs. The DNA for the CDR3 is TGTGCCAGCAGCCAGAGGGACAGGGGTGAGACCCAGTACTTC. Encoded protein: CASSQRDRGETQYF.